Below are 3 T cell receptor beta chains sequenced from a single sample in a study of cytomegalovirus exposure and HLA in healthy donors. The PCR employed 60 Vbeta primers together with 13 Jbeta primers. Data came from immunoSEQ multiplex PCR; TCRdb stores just in-frame clones and leaves some out. The data show about 140,000 clones, under 80% seen once. Specimen: PBMCs. The receptors come from a male donor in good health and CMV-seronegative.

The chain couples TRBV27 to TRBJ2-4, with 8 bases lining up with TRBD1. Unmatched junction bases numbered 14, after V lost 4 bases and J lost 0 bases. In germline, CDR1 is MNHEY, CDR2 SMNVEV (reference sequence). The CDR3 length is 19 residues. This CDR3 reads CASSSDGTGIYLAKNIQYF. CDR3 coding DNA: TGTGCCAGCAGTTCAGACGGGACAGGAATATATCTAGCCAAAAACATTCAGTACTTC.

With respect to this clone: The junction shows a germline mismatch at one end, possibly a read error. This chain links TRBV4-3 with TRBJ2-7; a possible D gene is TRBD1 (6 bases). CDR3 length equals 14 residues. Germline-derived CDR1 and CDR2 are LGHNA and YSLEER. The CDR3 here is CASSHTTGSHEQYF. CDR3 bases: TGCGCCAGCAGCCATACGACAGGCTCCCACGAGCAGTACTTC.

This chain connects TRBV29-1 to TRBJ2-7; TRBD1 aligns across 10 bases. J was trimmed by 1 base and V by 5 bases; bases with no gene match: 5. The CDR3 is 14 residues long. Germline loops: CDR1 SQVTM, CDR2 ANQGSEA. DNA for the CDR3: TGCAGCGTTTTAGGGACAGGGGAGTCCTACGAGCAGTACTTC. Residues: CSVLGTGESYEQYF.